The next 2 T cell receptor beta chains were all read from a single sample in a study of OX40 agonist ivuxolimab in advanced cancers. The repertoire was sequenced with immunoSEQ multiplex PCR; TCRdb's copy has only in-frame clones and lacks some. The data hold 80,000 or so clones, with over 85% observed a single time. Sequences were derived from CD4+ or CD8+ T cells sorted from blood, sampled in a trial of the OX40 agonist ivuxolimab. These receptor sequences come from an adult with an advanced solid tumor such as melanoma, head and neck, liver or kidney cancer.

This rearrangement joins TRBV9 to TRBJ2-3; TRBD1 or TRBD2 may be the D gene (6 bases each). Deletions cut 4 bases from V and 2 bases from J, with 17 bases between. CDR3 length equals 16 residues. Germline loops: CDR1 SGDLS, CDR2 YYNGEE. CDR3 protein: CASSPQTGGATDTQYF. The CDR3 bases are TGTGCCAGCAGCCCTCAGACAGGAGGGGCCACAGATACGCAGTATTTT.

This clone was counted once. The rearrangement joins TRBV19 to TRBJ2-7; 10 positions agree with TRBD1. The CDR3 covers 14 residues. V trimming: 8 bases; J trimming: 5 bases; junction bases outside the gene matches: 9. Germline V CDR1 and CDR2: LNHDA, SQIVND (reference sequence). This chain's CDR3 is CASGWGTGANEQYF. The CDR3 DNA sequence: TGTGCCAGTGGATGGGGGACAGGGGCCAACGAGCAGTACTTC.